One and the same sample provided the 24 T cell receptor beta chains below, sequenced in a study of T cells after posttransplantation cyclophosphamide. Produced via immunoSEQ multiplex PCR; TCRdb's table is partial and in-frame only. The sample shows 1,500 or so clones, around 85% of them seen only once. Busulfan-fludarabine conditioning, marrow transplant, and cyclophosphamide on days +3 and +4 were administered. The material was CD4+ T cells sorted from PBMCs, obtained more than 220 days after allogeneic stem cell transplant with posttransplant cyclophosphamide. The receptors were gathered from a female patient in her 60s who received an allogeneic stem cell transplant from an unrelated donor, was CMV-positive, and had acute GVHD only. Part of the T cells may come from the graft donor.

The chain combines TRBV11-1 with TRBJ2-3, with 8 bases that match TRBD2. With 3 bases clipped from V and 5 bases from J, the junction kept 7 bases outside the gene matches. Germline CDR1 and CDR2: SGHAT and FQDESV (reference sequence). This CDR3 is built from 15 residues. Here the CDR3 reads CASSLGSGRGDTQYF. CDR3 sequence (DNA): TGTGCCAGCAGCTTGGGAAGCGGGAGAGGAGATACGCAGTATTTT.

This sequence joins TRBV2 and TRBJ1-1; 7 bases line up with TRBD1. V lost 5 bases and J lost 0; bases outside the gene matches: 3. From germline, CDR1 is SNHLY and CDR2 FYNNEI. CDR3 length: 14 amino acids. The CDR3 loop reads CASSIDRVNTEAFF. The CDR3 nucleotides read TGTGCCAGCAGTATCGACAGGGTGAACACTGAAGCTTTCTTT.

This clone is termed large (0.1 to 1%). The CDR3: CASSLASLAGHEQYF. DNA for the CDR3: TGTGCCAGTAGTCTCGCCTCCCTAGCGGGACACGAGCAGTACTTC. V and J are TRBV19 and TRBJ2-7; 9 bases agree with TRBD2. The trim removed 5 bases at V and 5 bases at J, leaving 10 bases unmatched. The CDR3 consists of 15 residues. CDR1 is LNHDA and CDR2 is SQIVND in the germline V gene (reference sequence).

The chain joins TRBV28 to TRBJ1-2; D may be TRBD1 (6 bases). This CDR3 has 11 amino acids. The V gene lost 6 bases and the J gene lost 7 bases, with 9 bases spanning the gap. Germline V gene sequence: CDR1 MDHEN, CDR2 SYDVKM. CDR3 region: CASSRGGGYTF. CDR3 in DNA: TGTGCCAGCAGCAGGGGTGGTGGCTACACCTTC.

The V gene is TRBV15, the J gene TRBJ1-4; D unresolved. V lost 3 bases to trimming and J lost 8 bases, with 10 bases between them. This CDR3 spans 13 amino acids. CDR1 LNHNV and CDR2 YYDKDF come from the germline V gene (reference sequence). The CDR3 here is CATSSPSREKLFF. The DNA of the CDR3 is TGTGCCACCAGCAGCCCCTCTAGGGAAAAACTGTTTTTT.

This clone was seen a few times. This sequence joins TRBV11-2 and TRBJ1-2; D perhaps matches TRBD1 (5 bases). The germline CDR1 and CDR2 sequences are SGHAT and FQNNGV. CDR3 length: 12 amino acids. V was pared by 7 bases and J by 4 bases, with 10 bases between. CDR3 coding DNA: TGTGCCAGCAACGGACACGGCTATGGCTACACCTTC. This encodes CASNGHGYGYTF.

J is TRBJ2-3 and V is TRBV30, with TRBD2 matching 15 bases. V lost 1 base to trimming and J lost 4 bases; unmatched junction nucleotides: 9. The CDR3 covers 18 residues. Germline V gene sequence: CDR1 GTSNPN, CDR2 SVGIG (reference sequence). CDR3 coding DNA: TGTGCCTGGAGTGCCGGACTAGCGGGGGGGCCGCGGCCAGATACGCAGTATTTT. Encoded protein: CAWSAGLAGGPRPDTQYF.

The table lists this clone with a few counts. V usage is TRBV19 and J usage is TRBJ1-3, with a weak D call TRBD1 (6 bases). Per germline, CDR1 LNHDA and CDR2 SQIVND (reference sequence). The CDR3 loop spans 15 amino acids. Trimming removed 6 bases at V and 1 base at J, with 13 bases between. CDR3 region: CASRERGGSGNTIYF. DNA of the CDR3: TGTGCCAGTAGGGAACGAGGGGGTTCTGGAAACACCATATATTTT.

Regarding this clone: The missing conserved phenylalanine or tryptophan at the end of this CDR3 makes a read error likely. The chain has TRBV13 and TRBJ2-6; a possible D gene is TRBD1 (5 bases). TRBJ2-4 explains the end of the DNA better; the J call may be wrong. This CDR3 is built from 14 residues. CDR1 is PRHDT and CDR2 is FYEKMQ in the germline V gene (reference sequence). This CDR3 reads CASSLGQAQNIQYL. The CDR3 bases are TGTGCCAGCAGCTTAGGACAGGCTCAAAACATTCAGTACTTG.

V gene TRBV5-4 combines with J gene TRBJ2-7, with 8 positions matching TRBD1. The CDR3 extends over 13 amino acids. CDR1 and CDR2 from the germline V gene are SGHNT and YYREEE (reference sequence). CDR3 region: CASSLDRDRPSRV. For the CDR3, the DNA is TGTGCCAGCAGCTTAGACCGGGACAGGCCCTCTAGGGTC.

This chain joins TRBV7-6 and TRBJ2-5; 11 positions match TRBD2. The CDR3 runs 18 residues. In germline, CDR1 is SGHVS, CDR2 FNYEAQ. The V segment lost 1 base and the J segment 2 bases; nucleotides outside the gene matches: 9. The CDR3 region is CASSLVASGGTLQETQYF. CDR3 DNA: TGTGCCAGCAGCTTAGTAGCTAGCGGGGGGACCCTACAAGAGACCCAGTACTTC.

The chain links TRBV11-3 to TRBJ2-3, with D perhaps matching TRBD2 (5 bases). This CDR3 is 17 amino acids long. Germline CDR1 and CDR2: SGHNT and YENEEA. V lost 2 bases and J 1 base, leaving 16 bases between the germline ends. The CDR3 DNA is TGTGCCAGCAGCTTACGGCGCGGAGGACGGGGCACAGATACGCAGTATTTT. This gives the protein CASSLRRGGRGTDTQYF.

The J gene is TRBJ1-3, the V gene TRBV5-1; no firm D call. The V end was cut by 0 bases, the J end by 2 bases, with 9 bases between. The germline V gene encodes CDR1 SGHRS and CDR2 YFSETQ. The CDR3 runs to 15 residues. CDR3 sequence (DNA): TGCGCCAGCAGCTTGGCTGGAGGAGCTGGAAACACCATATATTTT. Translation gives CASSLAGGAGNTIYF. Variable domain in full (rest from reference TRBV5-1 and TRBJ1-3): KAGVTQTPRYLIKTRGQQVTLSCSPISGHRSVSWYQQTPGQGLQFLFEYFSETQRNKGNFPGRFSGRQFSNSRSEMNVSTLELGDSALYLCASSLAGGAGNTIYFGEGSWLTVV.

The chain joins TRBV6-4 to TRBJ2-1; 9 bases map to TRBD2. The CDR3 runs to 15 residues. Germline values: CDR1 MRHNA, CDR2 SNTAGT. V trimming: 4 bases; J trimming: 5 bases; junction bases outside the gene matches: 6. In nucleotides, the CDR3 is TGTGCCAGCAGTGCGGAAGCGGGAGGTCACAATGAGCAGTTCTTC. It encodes CASSAEAGGHNEQFF.

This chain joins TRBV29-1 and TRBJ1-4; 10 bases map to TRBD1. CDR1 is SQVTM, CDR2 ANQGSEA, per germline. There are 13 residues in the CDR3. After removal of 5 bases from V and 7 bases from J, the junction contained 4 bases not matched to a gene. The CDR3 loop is CSVPGQGTEKLFF. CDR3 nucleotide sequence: TGCAGCGTTCCGGGACAGGGGACTGAAAAACTGTTTTTT.

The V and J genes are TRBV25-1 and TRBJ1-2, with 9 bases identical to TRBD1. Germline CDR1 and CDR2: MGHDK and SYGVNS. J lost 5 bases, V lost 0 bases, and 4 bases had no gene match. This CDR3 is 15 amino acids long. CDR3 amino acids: CASSEYGTGIYGYTF. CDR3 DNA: TGTGCCAGCAGTGAATATGGGACAGGGATTTATGGCTACACCTTC.

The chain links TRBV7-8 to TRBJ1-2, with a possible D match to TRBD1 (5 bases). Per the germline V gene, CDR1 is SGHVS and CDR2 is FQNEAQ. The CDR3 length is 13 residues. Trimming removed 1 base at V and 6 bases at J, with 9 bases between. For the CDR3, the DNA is TGTGCCAGCAGCTTAGTAGGGGTTGATGGCTACACCTTC. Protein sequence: CASSLVGVDGYTF.

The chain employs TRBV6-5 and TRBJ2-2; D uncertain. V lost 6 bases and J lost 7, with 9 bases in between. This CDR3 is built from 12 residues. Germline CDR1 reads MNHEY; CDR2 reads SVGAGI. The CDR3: CASSRQVGELFF. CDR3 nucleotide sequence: TGTGCCAGCAGCCGCCAGGTCGGGGAGCTGTTTTTT.

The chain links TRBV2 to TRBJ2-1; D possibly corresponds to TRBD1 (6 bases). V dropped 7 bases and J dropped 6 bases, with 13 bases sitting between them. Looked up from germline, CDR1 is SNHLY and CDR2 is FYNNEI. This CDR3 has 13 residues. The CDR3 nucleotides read TGTGCCAGCAACGGACAGCCCAGCAATGAGCAGTTCTTC. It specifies CASNGQPSNEQFF.

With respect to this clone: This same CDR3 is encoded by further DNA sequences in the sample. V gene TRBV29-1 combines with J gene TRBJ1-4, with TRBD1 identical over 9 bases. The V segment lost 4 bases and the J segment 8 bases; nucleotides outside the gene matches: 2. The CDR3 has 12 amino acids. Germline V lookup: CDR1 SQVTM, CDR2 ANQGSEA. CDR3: CSVGDRDEKLFF. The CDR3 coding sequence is TGCAGCGTTGGGGACAGGGACGAAAAACTGTTTTTT.

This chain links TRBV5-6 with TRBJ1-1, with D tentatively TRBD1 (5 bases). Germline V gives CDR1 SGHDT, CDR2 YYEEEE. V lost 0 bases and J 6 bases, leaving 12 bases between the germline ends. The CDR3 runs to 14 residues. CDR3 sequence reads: CASSLVWRGAEAFF. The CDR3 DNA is TGTGCCAGCAGCTTGGTGTGGAGGGGTGCTGAAGCTTTCTTT.

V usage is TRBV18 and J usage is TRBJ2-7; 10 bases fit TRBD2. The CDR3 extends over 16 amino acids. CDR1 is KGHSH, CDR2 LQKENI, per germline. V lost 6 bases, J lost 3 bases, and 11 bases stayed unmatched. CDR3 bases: TGTGCCAGCTCCCAGAAGCGGCCTAGCGGGAGCTACGAGCAGTACTTC. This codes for CASSQKRPSGSYEQYF.

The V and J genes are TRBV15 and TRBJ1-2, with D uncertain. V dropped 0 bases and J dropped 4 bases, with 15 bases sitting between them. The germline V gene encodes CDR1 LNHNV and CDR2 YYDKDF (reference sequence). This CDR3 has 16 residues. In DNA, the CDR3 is TGTGCCACCAGCAGAGATGGTACGGGGAGCGGCTATGGCTACACCTTC. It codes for CATSRDGTGSGYGYTF.

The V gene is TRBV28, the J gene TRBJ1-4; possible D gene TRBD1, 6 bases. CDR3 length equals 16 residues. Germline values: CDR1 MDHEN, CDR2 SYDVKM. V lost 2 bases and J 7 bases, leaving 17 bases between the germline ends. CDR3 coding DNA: TGTGCCAGCAGTTTAGGGGATGCAGGGGTGACTGAAAAACTGTTTTTT. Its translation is CASSLGDAGVTEKLFF.